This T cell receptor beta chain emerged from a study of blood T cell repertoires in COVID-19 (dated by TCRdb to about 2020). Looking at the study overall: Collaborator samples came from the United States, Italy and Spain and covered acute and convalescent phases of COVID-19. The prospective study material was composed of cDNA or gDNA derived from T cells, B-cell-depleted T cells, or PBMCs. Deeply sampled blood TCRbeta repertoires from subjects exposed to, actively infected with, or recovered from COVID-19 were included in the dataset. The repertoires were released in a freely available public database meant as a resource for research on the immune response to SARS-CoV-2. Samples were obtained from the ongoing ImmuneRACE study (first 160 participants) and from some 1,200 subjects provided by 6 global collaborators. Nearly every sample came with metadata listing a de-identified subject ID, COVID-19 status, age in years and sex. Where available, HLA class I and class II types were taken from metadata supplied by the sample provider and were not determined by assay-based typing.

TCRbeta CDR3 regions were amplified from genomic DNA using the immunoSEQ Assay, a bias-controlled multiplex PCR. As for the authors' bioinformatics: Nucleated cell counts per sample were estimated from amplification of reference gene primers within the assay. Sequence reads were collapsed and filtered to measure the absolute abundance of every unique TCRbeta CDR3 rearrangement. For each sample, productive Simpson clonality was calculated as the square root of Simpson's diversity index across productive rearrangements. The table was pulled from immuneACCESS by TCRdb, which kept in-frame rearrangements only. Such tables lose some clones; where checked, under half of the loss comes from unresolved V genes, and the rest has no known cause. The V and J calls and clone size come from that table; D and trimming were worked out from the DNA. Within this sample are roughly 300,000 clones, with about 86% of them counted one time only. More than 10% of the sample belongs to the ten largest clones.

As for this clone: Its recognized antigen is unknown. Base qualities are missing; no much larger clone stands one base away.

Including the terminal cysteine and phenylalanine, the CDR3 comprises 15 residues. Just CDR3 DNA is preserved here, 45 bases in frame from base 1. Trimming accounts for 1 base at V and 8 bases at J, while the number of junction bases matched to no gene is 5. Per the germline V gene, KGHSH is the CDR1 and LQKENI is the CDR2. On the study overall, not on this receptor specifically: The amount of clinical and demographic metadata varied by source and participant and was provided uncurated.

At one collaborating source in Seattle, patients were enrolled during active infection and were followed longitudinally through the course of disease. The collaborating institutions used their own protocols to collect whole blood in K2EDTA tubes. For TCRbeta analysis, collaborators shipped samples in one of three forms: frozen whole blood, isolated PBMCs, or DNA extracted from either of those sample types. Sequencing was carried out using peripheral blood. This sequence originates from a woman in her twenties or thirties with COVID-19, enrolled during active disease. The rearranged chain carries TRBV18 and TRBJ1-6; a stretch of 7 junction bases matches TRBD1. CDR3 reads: CASSPLGRGDSPLHF. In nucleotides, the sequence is TGTGCCAGCTCACCACTAGGCAGGGGGGATTCACCCCTCCACTTT.